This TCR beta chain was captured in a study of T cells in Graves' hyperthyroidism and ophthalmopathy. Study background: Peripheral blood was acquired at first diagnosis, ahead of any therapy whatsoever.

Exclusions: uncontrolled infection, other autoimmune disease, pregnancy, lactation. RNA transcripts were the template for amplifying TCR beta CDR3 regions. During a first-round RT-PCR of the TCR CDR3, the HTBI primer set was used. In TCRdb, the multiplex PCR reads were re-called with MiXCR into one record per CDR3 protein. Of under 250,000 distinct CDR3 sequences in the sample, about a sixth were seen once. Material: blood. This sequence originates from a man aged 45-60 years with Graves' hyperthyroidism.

The CDR3 spells CASSLNIGSGGTDTQYF. CDR3 nucleotide sequence: TGTGCCAGCAGTTTAAACATCGGATCGGGAGGAACAGATACGCAGTATTTT. The J gene is TRBJ2-3, the V gene TRBV9, with 7 bases fitting TRBD2. J was trimmed by 3 bases and V by 5 bases; bases with no gene match: 15. Germline V gene data show CDR1 as SGDLS and CDR2 as YYNGEE. The CDR3 has 17 residues.